This TCR beta chain was retrieved from a study of molecular identifiers for immune sequencing clone quantification. There are many counts of this clonotype. This CDR3 is 15 amino acids long. Germline V CDR1 and CDR2: LNHDA, SQIVND (reference sequence). Trimming shortened V by 3 bases and J by 8 bases, and 16 bases separated the two germline ends. Naive CD8 T cells underwent sorting with the CD8+CD4-CCR7+CD45RA+ definition. For bulk TCR libraries, previously described methods and listed TCR primers were used. From the PCR reads, TCRdb called clonotypes with MiXCR, one entry per CDR3 protein. The sample yields some 66,000 distinct CDR3 sequences, under 20% seen once.

This clonotype originated in a human donor in good health. Some libraries in this study had Jurkat cell RNA spiked in. Specimen: naive CD8+ T cells from blood, with Jurkat cell RNA spiked in. Subset: FACS-sorted CD8+CD4-CCR7+CD45RA+ naive T cells. This rearrangement joins TRBV19 to TRBJ2-2; D perhaps matches TRBD2 (6 bases). In nucleotides, the CDR3 is TGTGCCAGTAGTATGGGACTGTTGGCGGGAGGGGAGCTGTTTTTT. Translated, it gives CASSMGLLAGGELFF.